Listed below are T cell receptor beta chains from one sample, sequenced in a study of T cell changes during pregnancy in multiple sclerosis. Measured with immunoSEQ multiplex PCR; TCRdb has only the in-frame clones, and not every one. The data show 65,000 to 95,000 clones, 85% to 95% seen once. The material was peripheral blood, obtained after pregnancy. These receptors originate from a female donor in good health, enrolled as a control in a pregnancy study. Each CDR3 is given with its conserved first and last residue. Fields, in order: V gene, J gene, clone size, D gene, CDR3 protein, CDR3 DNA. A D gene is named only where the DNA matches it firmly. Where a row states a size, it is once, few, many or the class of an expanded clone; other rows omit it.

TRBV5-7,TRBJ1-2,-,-,CASSFPPLDGYTF,TGTGCCAGCAGCTTCCCTCCCCTAGATGGCTACACCTTC
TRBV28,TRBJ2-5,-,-,CASSLTMAFQETQYF,TGTGCCAGCAGTTTAACAATGGCTTTTCAAGAGACCCAGTACTTC
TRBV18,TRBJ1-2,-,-,CASSPGAGPPYGYTF,TGTGCCAGCTCACCAGGCGCAGGGCCTCCCTATGGCTACACCTTC
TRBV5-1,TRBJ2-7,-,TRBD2,CASSFSGGTSYEQYF,TGCGCCAGCAGCTTTAGCGGGGGGACCTCCTACGAGCAGTACTTC
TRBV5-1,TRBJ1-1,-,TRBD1,CASSSARTGKNTEAFF,TGCGCCAGCAGTTCCGCGAGGACAGGAAAGAACACTGAAGCTTTCTTT
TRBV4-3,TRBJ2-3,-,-,CASSQDRRAGPTTDTQYF,TGCGCCAGCAGCCAAGATCGGCGGGCGGGTCCAACCACAGATACGCAGTATTTT
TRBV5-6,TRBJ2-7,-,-,CASARGGTSYEQYF,TGTGCCTCCGCCCGTGGCGGAACCTCCTACGAGCAGTACTTC
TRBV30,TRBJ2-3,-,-,CAWSKGASGYLTDTQYF,TGTGCCTGGAGTAAGGGGGCTAGCGGGTACCTCACAGATACGCAGTATTTT
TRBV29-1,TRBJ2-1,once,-,CSVTQRGEQFF,TGCAGCGTTACCCAAAGAGGGGAGCAGTTCTTC
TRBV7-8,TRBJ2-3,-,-,CASSLGVRTKRQITQYF,TGTGCCAGCAGCTTAGGTGTTAGAACAAAGAGACAAATTACGCAGTATTTT
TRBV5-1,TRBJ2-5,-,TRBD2,CASSLGPAGGQETQYF,TGCGCCAGCAGCTTGGGTCCAGCGGGGGGACAAGAGACCCAGTACTTC
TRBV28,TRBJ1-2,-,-,CASSLQGPYGYTF,TGTGCCAGCAGTTTACAGGGGCCCTATGGCTACACCTTC
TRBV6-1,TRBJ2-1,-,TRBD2,CASSEFPLTSGIYNEQFF,TGTGCCAGCAGTGAATTTCCCTTGACTAGCGGAATTTACAATGAGCAGTTCTTC
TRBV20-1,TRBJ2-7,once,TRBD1,CSAREDREQYF,TGCAGTGCTAGAGAGGACAGGGAGCAGTACTTC
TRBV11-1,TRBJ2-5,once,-,CASSLDLNGETQYF,TGTGCCAGCAGCTTAGACCTGAACGGGGAGACCCAGTACTTC
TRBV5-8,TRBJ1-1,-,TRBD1,CASSRQGRSTEAFF,TGTGCCAGCAGCCGACAGGGGCGGAGTACTGAAGCTTTCTTT
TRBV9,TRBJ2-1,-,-,CASSVEGRRAGDEQFF,TGTGCCAGCAGCGTAGAGGGTAGGCGGGCGGGCGATGAGCAGTTCTTC
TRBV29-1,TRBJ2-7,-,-,CSVVFGPGTYEQYF,TGCAGCGTTGTTTTCGGGCCGGGGACCTACGAGCAGTACTTC
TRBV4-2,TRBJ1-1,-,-,CASSQVANRKNTEAFF,TGTGCCAGCAGCCAAGTGGCCAATCGAAAAAACACTGAAGCTTTCTTT
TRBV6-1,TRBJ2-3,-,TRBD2,CASSETSGSSDTQYF,TGTGCCAGCAGTGAGACTAGCGGGAGTTCAGATACGCAGTATTTT
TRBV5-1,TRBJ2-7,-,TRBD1,CASSFQQGNEQYF,TGCGCCAGCAGCTTTCAACAGGGGAACGAGCAGTACTTC
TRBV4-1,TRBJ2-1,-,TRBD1,CASSSVGQGNNEQFF,TGCGCCAGCAGCTCGGTGGGACAGGGGAACAATGAGCAGTTCTTC
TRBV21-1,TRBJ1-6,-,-,CASSNRDRDYNSPLHF,TGTGCCAGCAGCAATAGGGACAGGGACTATAATTCACCCCTCCACTTT
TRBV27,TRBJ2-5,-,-,CASSSYGARETQYF,TGTGCCAGCAGTTCATATGGGGCGCGAGAGACCCAGTACTTC
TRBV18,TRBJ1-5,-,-,CASTQQPHQPQHF,TGTGCCAGCACCCAACAGCCACATCAGCCCCAGCATTTT
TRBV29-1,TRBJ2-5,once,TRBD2,CSVASGRAQETQYF,TGCAGCGTTGCAAGCGGGAGGGCCCAAGAGACCCAGTACTTC
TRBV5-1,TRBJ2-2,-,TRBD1,CASSLPGGYTGELFF,TGCGCCAGCAGCTTGCCAGGGGGATACACCGGGGAGCTGTTTTTT
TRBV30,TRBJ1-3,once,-,CAWSLLSGNTIYF,TGTGCCTGGAGTCTTCTCTCTGGAAACACCATATATTTT
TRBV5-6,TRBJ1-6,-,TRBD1,CASSLDRQGENSPLHF,TGTGCCAGCAGCTTGGACCGACAGGGCGAAAATTCACCCCTCCACTTT
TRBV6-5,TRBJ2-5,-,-,CASSQQETQYF,TGTGCCAGCAGCCAACAAGAGACCCAGTACTTC
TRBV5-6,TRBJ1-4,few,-,CASSLLGRSGKLFF,TGTGCCAGCAGCTTGCTGGGGAGATCGGGAAAACTGTTTTTT
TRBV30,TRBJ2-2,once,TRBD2,CAWGLAGGTGELFF,TGTGCCTGGGGACTAGCGGGAGGCACCGGGGAGCTGTTTTTT
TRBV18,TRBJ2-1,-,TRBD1,CASSPGTGNGNEQFF,TGTGCCAGCTCACCAGGGACAGGGAATGGCAATGAGCAGTTCTTC
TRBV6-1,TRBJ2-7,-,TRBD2,CASSEVYSGGIYEQYF,TGTGCCAGCAGTGAAGTATATAGCGGGGGAATCTACGAGCAGTACTTC
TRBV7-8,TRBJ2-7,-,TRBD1,CASSLGPDRVNEQYF,TGTGCCAGCAGCTTAGGTCCGGACAGGGTCAACGAGCAGTACTTC
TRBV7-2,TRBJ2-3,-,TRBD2,CASSYLAGGFYDTQYF,TGTGCCAGCAGCTACCTAGCGGGAGGGTTCTACGATACGCAGTATTTT
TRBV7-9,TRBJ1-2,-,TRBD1,CASSWPRARGLGGYTF,TGTGCCAGCAGCTGGCCCCGGGCCAGGGGGCTAGGTGGCTACACCTTC
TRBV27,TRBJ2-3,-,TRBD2,CASSLVLAGGSTDTQYF,TGTGCCAGCAGTTTAGTACTAGCGGGAGGTAGCACAGATACGCAGTATTTT
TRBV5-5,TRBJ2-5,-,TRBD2,CASSLVGLAGGIETQYF,TGTGCCAGCAGCTTGGTCGGACTAGCGGGAGGGATAGAGACCCAGTACTTC